This T cell receptor (beta chain) was found in a study of T-cell memory formation after mild COVID-19. A 5'RACE reaction primed in the constant segment made cDNA libraries of TCR alpha and TCR beta, and these carried sample barcodes and UMIs. TCRdb re-analysed the 5' RACE reads in MiXCR, keeping a single row per CDR3 protein. The table shows 280,000 or so distinct CDR3 sequences, with roughly 8.2% occurring only once. There are many counts of this clonotype. Germline lookup yields CDR1 MNHNY and CDR2 SVGAGI (reference sequence). With 6 bases removed from V and 0 bases from J, the gap between germline ends came to 13 bases. The length of the CDR3 is 15 residues.

The genes are TRBV6-6 and TRBJ2-3; D ambiguous. What was sequenced was PBMCs or a T cell subset sorted from them (not recorded which). This TCR derives from a man aged 18-30 years who had mild COVID-19 (a few samples of this study predate the infection). Cell type and time point are not known. CDR3 sequence reads: CASSPHALSTDTQYF. Here the CDR3 DNA reads TGTGCCAGCAGCCCACACGCACTGAGCACAGATACGCAGTATTTT.